This is a list of T cell receptor beta chains from one sample in a study of cytomegalovirus exposure and HLA in healthy donors. Sequencing was performed with immunoSEQ multiplex PCR; in TCRdb, only in-frame clones are kept and a portion is missing. Listed are 150,000 or so clones; around 1.4% falls within the top ten. Input material: PBMCs. The receptors were sampled from a woman aged 60-75 years in good health and CMV-seronegative. Both conserved end residues are part of each CDR3. D genes are given only for firm matches.

V gene	D gene	J gene	CDR3 protein	CDR3 DNA
TRBV5-1	.	TRBJ2-7	CASSLNGVERFYEQYF	TGCGCCAGCAGCTTGAACGGAGTAGAGCGCTTTTACGAGCAGTACTTC
TRBV29-1	.	TRBJ2-1	CSVESPLTGYNEQFF	TGCAGCGTTGAAAGCCCATTAACGGGGTACAATGAGCAGTTCTTC
TRBV7-9	TRBD2	TRBJ2-1	CASSEGLAWSGQFF	TGTGCCAGCAGCGAGGGACTAGCTTGGTCTGGGCAGTTCTTC
TRBV27	TRBD1	TRBJ1-4	CASTPTGQGNEKLFF	TGTGCCAGCACGCCCACGGGACAGGGGAATGAAAAACTGTTTTTT
TRBV18	.	TRBJ1-2	CASSPEGGYGYTF	TGTGCCAGCTCACCAGAGGGTGGCTATGGCTACACCTTC
TRBV18	TRBD1	TRBJ1-2	CASSPNRDRVYGYTF	TGTGCCAGCTCACCTAACCGGGACAGGGTCTATGGCTACACCTTC
TRBV5-4	.	TRBJ2-7	CASSSETYEQYF	TGTGCCAGCAGCTCAGAAACCTACGAGCAGTACTTC
TRBV29-1	TRBD2	TRBJ2-3	CSGGGGNTDTQYF	TGCAGCGGCGGGGGGGGAAACACAGATACGCAGTATTTT
TRBV19	TRBD1	TRBJ1-3	CASSLSRDRVNTIYF	TGTGCCAGTAGTCTATCACGGGACAGGGTAAACACCATATATTTT
TRBV27	TRBD1	TRBJ2-1	CASRTGSSYNEQFF	TGTGCCAGCCGGACAGGGAGCTCCTACAATGAGCAGTTCTTC
TRBV7-9	.	TRBJ2-7	CASSFGMGGSEKSYEQYF	TGTGCCAGCAGCTTTGGCATGGGGGGTAGCGAAAAGTCCTACGAGCAGTACTTC
TRBV5-1	TRBD1	TRBJ2-2	CASSLVVYRGSTGELFF	TGCGCCAGCAGCTTGGTCGTTTACAGGGGGTCCACCGGGGAGCTGTTTTTT
TRBV11-2	.	TRBJ2-3	CASSFNRAADTQYF	TGTGCCAGCAGTTTTAACAGGGCGGCAGATACGCAGTATTTT
TRBV7-9	TRBD1	TRBJ1-4	CASSSGTGFEKLFF	TGTGCCAGCAGCTCCGGGACAGGGTTTGAAAAACTGTTTTTT
TRBV5-1	.	TRBJ1-6	CASSRTDNSPLHF	TGCGCCAGCAGCCGGACAGATAATTCACCCCTCCACTTT
TRBV7-2	TRBD2	TRBJ2-3	CASSLLAGVRDTQYF	TGTGCCAGCAGTCTACTAGCGGGGGTCCGAGATACGCAGTATTTT
TRBV7-9	TRBD2	TRBJ2-1	CASSLEGTSPYNEQFF	TGTGCCAGCAGCTTAGAAGGGACTAGCCCCTACAATGAGCAGTTCTTC
TRBV5-6	TRBD2	TRBJ2-7	CASSGTKGLRYEQYF	TGTGCCAGCAGCGGTACGAAGGGACTACGGTACGAGCAGTACTTC
TRBV5-1	TRBD1	TRBJ1-2	CASSATGDGYTF	TGCGCCAGCAGCGCCACAGGGGATGGCTACACCTTC
TRBV18	.	TRBJ1-5	CASSPDRSRGLGNQPQHF	TGTGCCAGCTCCCCTGACAGGAGCCGAGGGCTAGGCAATCAGCCCCAGCATTTT
TRBV18	.	TRBJ1-2	CASSPRQGENYGYTF	TGTGCCAGCTCACCACGTCAGGGTGAGAACTATGGCTACACCTTC
TRBV5-1	.	TRBJ1-5	CASSLEGQGNQPQHF	TGCGCCAGCAGCTTGGAGGGTCAGGGGAATCAGCCCCAGCATTTT
TRBV5-1	TRBD1	TRBJ1-1	CASSLADRAGEAFF	TGCGCCAGCAGCTTGGCGGACAGGGCCGGTGAAGCTTTCTTT
TRBV9	.	TRBJ1-1	CASSSTTGLDPEAFF	TGTGCCAGCAGCTCGACCACAGGTCTGGACCCTGAAGCTTTCTTT
TRBV15	.	TRBJ2-2	CATRRGSAAVTGELFF	TGTGCCACTAGAAGGGGATCGGCGGCGGTTACCGGGGAGCTGTTTTTT
TRBV13	.	TRBJ1-4	CASRVMTGKLFF	TGTGCCAGCAGGGTAATGACGGGAAAACTGTTTTTT
TRBV7-2	TRBD1	TRBJ1-1	CASSLGTGITIRAFF	TGTGCCAGCAGCTTAGGGACAGGGATTACCATTCGAGCTTTCTTT
TRBV21-1	.	TRBJ2-3	CASSELAATWATQYF	TGTGCCAGCAGCGAGCTAGCGGCAACCTGGGCGACGCAGTATTTT
TRBV6-5	.	TRBJ1-1	CASSYTGENTEAFF	TGTGCCAGCAGTTACACGGGGGAGAACACTGAAGCTTTCTTT
TRBV2	TRBD2	TRBJ2-1	CASSPTSGGPNEQFF	TGTGCCAGCAGTCCGACTAGCGGGGGACCCAATGAGCAGTTCTTC
TRBV5-8	TRBD2	TRBJ2-5	CASSSWASGSQETQYF	TGTGCCAGCAGCTCATGGGCTAGCGGGTCCCAAGAGACCCAGTACTTC
TRBV5-1	TRBD2	TRBJ2-7	CASSLGGSSYEQYF	TGCGCCAGCAGCTTAGGCGGGAGCTCCTACGAGCAGTACTTC
TRBV2	TRBD1	TRBJ1-1	CASSEEGAGGAFF	TGTGCCAGCAGTGAAGAGGGGGCCGGGGGAGCTTTCTTT
TRBV4-2	TRBD1	TRBJ1-2	CASSPGTGDRYYGYTF	TGTGCCAGCAGCCCCGGGACAGGGGACCGTTACTATGGCTACACCTTC
TRBV5-1	.	TRBJ1-1	CASSPQPVNTEAFF	TGCGCCAGCAGCCCTCAACCAGTGAACACTGAAGCTTTCTTT
TRBV10-3	.	TRBJ1-5	CAISESGRYQPQHF	TGTGCCATCAGTGAGTCAGGCAGGTATCAGCCCCAGCATTTT
TRBV14	.	TRBJ1-2	CASSQAQFYGYTF	TGTGCCAGCAGCCAAGCACAGTTCTATGGCTACACCTTC
TRBV5-1	TRBD1	TRBJ1-1	CASSPGGTGLEAFF	TGCGCCAGCAGCCCCGGGGGGACAGGGCTGGAAGCTTTCTTT
TRBV5-1	.	TRBJ2-5	CASSFATGFQETQYF	TGCGCCAGCAGCTTCGCGACTGGCTTCCAAGAGACCCAGTACTTC
TRBV29-1	TRBD1	TRBJ2-3	CSVDTGGTDTQYF	TGCAGCGTAGACACAGGGGGCACAGATACGCAGTATTTT
TRBV15	TRBD1	TRBJ1-6	CATSRDRVSPLHF	TGTGCCACCAGCAGGGACAGGGTCTCACCCCTCCACTTT
TRBV5-1	.	TRBJ2-7	CASSSGPHYEQYF	TGCGCCAGCAGCTCAGGCCCACACTACGAGCAGTACTTC
TRBV18	.	TRBJ2-3	CASSPRQTDTQYF	TGTGCCAGCTCACCACGCCAGACAGATACGCAGTATTTT
TRBV11-2	.	TRBJ2-7	CASSITRVGDEQYF	TGTGCCAGCAGCATTACTAGGGTTGGGGACGAGCAGTACTTC
TRBV5-6	TRBD1	TRBJ1-2	CASSPGQGHGYTF	TGTGCCAGCAGCCCCGGACAGGGGCATGGCTACACCTTC
TRBV4-1	TRBD1	TRBJ1-5	CASSPGQGTLGQPQHF	TGCGCCAGCAGCCCGGGACAGGGGACATTAGGTCAGCCCCAGCATTTT
TRBV7-2	.	TRBJ2-5	CASSFQYQETQYF	TGTGCCAGCAGCTTTCAGTACCAAGAGACCCAGTACTTC
TRBV2	.	TRBJ2-7	CAILLSGTSFYEQYF	TGTGCCATTCTATTATCCGGGACATCATTCTACGAGCAGTACTTC